Listed here are 14 T cell receptor beta chains from one sample, sequenced in a study of neurological immune-mediated disorders. Time point: technical triplicate 2. TCRdb ran MiXCR on the 5' RACE reads and lists one entry per CDR3 protein. The sample has about 59,000 distinct CDR3 sequences, 20% to 30% seen once. Source material: PBMCs. Receptor source: a man between 60 and 70 years old with HTLV-1-associated myelopathy (HAM/TSP).

This clonotype has ten or more counts. V and J are TRBV5-1 and TRBJ2-3, with 10 bases identical to TRBD2. V was pared by 0 bases and J by 4 bases, with 5 bases of the junction left unmatched. Germline CDR1 and CDR2: SGHRS and YFSETQ. CDR3 length: 16 residues. This chain's CDR3 is CASSLGGTSGADTQYF. In DNA, the CDR3 is TGCGCCAGCAGCTTGGGTGGTACTAGCGGGGCAGATACGCAGTATTTT.

The J gene is TRBJ1-5, the V gene TRBV7-9; D is possibly TRBD1 (5 bases). This CDR3 spans 14 amino acids. Between the trimmed V and J ends, which lost 5 bases and 7 bases, there was a span of 15 bases. Germline loops: CDR1 SEHNR, CDR2 FQNEAQ (reference sequence). Written as DNA, the CDR3 is TGTGCCAGCAGCCGACTCGACAGCACCCAGCCCCAGCATTTT. Translating gives CASSRLDSTQPQHF.

This clonotype was picked up many times. This rearrangement joins TRBV11-2 to TRBJ2-7, with D possibly being TRBD2 (5 bases). V was shortened by 3 bases and J by 0 bases, with 9 bases between the two germline ends. The CDR3 is 14 amino acids. Germline V gene sequence: CDR1 SGHAT, CDR2 FQNNGV. The CDR3 spells CASSFLGSSYEQYF. Written as DNA, the CDR3 is TGTGCCAGCAGCTTTCTGGGGAGCTCCTACGAGCAGTACTTC.

This clonotype was counted many times. The CDR3 region has the DNA TGCAGTGCTCATATCTTCCAAGAGACCCAGTACTTC. Its protein is CSAHIFQETQYF. V gene TRBV20-1 combines with J gene TRBJ2-5; no definite D call. From germline, CDR1 is DFQATT and CDR2 SNEGSKA (reference sequence). The CDR3 sequence is 12 residues long. Trimming took 5 bases from V and 1 from J, leaving 8 bases between them.

Only a few counts were recorded for this clonotype. The chain carries TRBV10-3 and TRBJ2-5; TRBD1 matches 7 bases. The length of the CDR3 is 14 residues. V was pared by 4 bases and J by 2 bases, with 4 bases of the junction left unmatched. CDR1 is ENHRY and CDR2 is SYGVKD in the germline V gene. The CDR3: CAISARDRQETQYF. The DNA for the CDR3 is TGTGCCATCAGTGCGAGGGACAGACAAGAGACCCAGTACTTC.

This clonotype was counted many times. The V call is TRBV10-3, the J call TRBJ2-2; D call uncertain. Germline-derived CDR1 and CDR2 are ENHRY and SYGVKD. CDR3 length: 13 residues. Trimming left V 10 bases short and J 7 bases short, with 16 bases between. The CDR3 DNA reads TGTGCCACGCTTGACGGGCCGGGCGGGGAGCTGTTTTTT. As protein: CATLDGPGGELFF.

This chain uses TRBV14 with TRBJ1-2, with 9 bases lining up with TRBD1. J gave up 3 bases and V 4 bases, and 9 bases lay outside the gene matches. The CDR3 is made up of 16 amino acids. Germline CDR1 reads SGHDN; CDR2 reads FVKESK. CDR3 nucleotides: TGTGCCAGCAGCCTCAGGGGACAGGGTCGGGACTATGGCTACACCTTC. Translation: CASSLRGQGRDYGYTF.

The V and J genes are TRBV15 and TRBJ1-1; a weak D match, TRBD1 (5 bases). The CDR3 totals 15 residues. Germline V gives CDR1 LNHNV, CDR2 YYDKDF (reference sequence). Trimming removed 3 bases from V and 4 bases from J, with 15 bases in between. The CDR3 here is CATSSPGPRTTEAFF. The CDR3 nucleotides read TGTGCCACCAGCAGTCCGGGACCCAGGACCACTGAAGCTTTCTTT.

This clonotype was counted at least ten times. V is TRBV20-1 and J is TRBJ1-1, with 12 positions matching TRBD1. Germline V gives CDR1 DFQATT, CDR2 SNEGSKA (reference sequence). The CDR3 length is 13 residues. V was pared by 6 bases and J by 4 bases, with 3 bases of the junction left unmatched. CDR3 sequence (DNA): TGCAGTGCGGGACAGGGGGCCTCCACTGAAGCTTTCTTT. Protein: CSAGQGASTEAFF.

This clonotype was seen repeatedly, ten times or more. This sequence joins TRBV13 and TRBJ1-3; D possibly corresponds to TRBD1 (6 bases). Germline-derived CDR1 and CDR2 are PRHDT and FYEKMQ (reference sequence). The V and J ends lost 3 bases and 0 bases respectively, with 9 bases between them. CDR3 size: 15 residues. The CDR3 DNA follows: TGTGCCAGCAGCTTCGACAGGCTCTCTGGAAACACCATATATTTT. Amino acid sequence: CASSFDRLSGNTIYF.

About this clonotype itself: A much larger clone sits a single nucleotide away, making a read error possible. The chain carries TRBV21-1 and TRBJ2-1; the table's D call, TRBD2, was not checked against the DNA. The DNA end is a closer match to TRBJ2-7, so the J assignment may be wrong. TRBV21-1 is flagged as a pseudogene. The CDR3 runs to 17 residues. The CDR3 is CASSKDSGRPSGSEQYF. The CDR3 region has the DNA TGTGCCAGCAGCAAAGATAGCGGGAGGCCATCGGGGAGTGAGCAGTACTTC.

The chain carries TRBV3-1 and TRBJ2-7; TRBD1 or TRBD2 may be the D gene (5 bases each). Deletions cut 1 base from V and 3 bases from J, with 25 bases between. Germline assignment: CDR1 LGHDT and CDR2 YNNKEL (reference sequence). The CDR3 spans 19 residues. CDR3 in amino acids: CASSQGRGRETHLSYEQYF. The CDR3 DNA reads as TGTGCCAGCAGCCAAGGAAGGGGCAGGGAGACCCACCTCAGCTACGAGCAGTACTTC.

This sequence joins TRBV12-3 or TRBV12-4 and TRBJ1-2; no clear D gene. Trimming took 9 bases from V and 1 from J, leaving 12 bases between them. The CDR3 runs 13 residues. The CDR3 sequence is CASFHGGNYGYTF. The CDR3 region has the DNA TGTGCCAGTTTCCACGGTGGTAACTATGGCTACACCTTC.

This clonotype was seen repeatedly, ten times or more. This sequence joins TRBV2 and TRBJ2-7; D gene ambiguous. This CDR3 comprises 17 residues. V lost 7 bases and J 0 bases, leaving 22 bases between the germline ends. Per germline, CDR1 SNHLY and CDR2 FYNNEI. The CDR3 DNA sequence: TGTGCCAGCATGATCAACCCCACCACACCTAGCTCCTACGAGCAGTACTTC. Its protein product is CASMINPTTPSSYEQYF.